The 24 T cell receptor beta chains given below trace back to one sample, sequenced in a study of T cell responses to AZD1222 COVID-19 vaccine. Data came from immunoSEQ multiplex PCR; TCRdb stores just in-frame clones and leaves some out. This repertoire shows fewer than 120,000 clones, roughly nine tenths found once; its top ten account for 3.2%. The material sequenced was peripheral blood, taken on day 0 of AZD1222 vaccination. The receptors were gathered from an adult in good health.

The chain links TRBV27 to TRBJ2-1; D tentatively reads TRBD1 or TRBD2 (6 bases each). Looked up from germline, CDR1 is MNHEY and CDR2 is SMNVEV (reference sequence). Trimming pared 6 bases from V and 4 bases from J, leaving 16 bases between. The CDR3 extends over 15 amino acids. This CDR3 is CASSSSRGGYNEQFF. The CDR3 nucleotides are TGTGCCAGCAGCTCTAGCAGGGGAGGATACAATGAGCAGTTCTTC.

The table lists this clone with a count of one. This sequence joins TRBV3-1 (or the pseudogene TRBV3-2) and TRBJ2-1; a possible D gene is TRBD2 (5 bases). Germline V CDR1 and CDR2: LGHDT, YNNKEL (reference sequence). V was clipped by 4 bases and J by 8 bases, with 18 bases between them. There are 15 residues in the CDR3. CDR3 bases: TGTGCCAGCAGCCCGTACCGGACTTTCGGCGATGAGCAGTTCTTC. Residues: CASSPYRTFGDEQFF.

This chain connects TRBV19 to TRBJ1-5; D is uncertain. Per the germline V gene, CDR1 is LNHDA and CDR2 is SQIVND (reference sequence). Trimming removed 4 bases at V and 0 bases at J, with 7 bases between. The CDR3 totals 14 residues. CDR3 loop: CASSTQVSNQPQHF. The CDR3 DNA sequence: TGTGCCAGTAGTACCCAGGTTAGCAATCAGCCCCAGCATTTT.

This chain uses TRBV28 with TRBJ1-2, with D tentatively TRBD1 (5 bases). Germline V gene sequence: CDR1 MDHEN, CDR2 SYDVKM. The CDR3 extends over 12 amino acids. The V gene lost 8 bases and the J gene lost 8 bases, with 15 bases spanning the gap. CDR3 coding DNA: TGTGCCAGCGGGGGGTTGGGGGACGGCTACACCTTC. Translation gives CASGGLGDGYTF.

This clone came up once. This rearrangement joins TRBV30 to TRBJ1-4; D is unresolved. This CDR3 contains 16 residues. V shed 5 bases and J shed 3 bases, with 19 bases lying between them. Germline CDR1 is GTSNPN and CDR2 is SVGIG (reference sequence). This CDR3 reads CAWSLGPGGANEKLFF. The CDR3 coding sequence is TGTGCCTGGTCGTTAGGACCCGGTGGGGCTAATGAAAAACTGTTTTTT. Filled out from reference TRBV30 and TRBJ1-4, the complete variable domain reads SQTIHQWPATLVQPVGSPLSLECTVEGTSNPNLYWYRQAAGRGLQLLFYSVGIGQISSEVPQNLSASRPQDRQFILSSKKLLLSDSGFYLCAWSLGPGGANEKLFFGSGTQLSVL.

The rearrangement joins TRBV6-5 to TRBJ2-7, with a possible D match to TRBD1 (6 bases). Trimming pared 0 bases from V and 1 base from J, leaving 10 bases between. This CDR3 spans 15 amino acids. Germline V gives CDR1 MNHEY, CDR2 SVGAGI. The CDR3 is CASSYSRGQSYEQYF. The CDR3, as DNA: TGTGCCAGCAGTTACTCGAGAGGACAGTCCTACGAGCAGTACTTC.

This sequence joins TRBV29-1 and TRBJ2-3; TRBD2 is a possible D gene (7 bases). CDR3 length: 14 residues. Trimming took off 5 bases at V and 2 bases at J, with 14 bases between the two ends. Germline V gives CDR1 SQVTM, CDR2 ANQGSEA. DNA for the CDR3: TGCAGCGTTACTGGGGGGGCCCTCACAGATACGCAGTATTTT. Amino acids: CSVTGGALTDTQYF.

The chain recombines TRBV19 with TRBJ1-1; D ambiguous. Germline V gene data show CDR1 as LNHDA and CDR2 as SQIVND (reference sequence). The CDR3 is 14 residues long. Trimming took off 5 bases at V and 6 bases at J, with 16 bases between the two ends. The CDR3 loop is CASSPQATGAEAFF. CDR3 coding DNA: TGTGCCAGTAGTCCCCAGGCCACCGGGGCTGAAGCTTTCTTT.

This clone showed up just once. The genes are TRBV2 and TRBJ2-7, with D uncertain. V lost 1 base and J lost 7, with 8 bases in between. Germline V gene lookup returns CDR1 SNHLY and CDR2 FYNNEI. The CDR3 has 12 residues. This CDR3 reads CASSEVVGEQYF. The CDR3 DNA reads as TGTGCCAGCAGTGAAGTAGTAGGGGAGCAGTACTTC.

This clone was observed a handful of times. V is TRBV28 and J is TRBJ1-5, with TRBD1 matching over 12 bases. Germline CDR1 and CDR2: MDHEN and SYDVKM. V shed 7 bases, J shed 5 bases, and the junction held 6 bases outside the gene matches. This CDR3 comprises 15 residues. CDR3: CASTPGQGAYQPQHF. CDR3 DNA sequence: TGTGCCAGCACCCCGGGACAGGGGGCTTATCAGCCCCAGCATTTT.

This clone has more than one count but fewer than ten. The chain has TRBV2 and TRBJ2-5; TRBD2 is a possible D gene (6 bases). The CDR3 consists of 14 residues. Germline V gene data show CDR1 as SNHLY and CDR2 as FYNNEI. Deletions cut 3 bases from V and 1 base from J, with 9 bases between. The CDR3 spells CASSDWRGQETQYF. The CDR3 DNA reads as TGTGCCAGCAGTGACTGGCGGGGCCAAGAGACCCAGTACTTC.

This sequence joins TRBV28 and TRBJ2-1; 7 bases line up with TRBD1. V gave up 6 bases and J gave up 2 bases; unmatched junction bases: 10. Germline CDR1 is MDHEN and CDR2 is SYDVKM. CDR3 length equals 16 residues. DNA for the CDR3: TGTGCCAGCAGATCTCGTCGGGACAGCCCCTACAATGAGCAGTTCTTC. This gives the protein CASRSRRDSPYNEQFF.

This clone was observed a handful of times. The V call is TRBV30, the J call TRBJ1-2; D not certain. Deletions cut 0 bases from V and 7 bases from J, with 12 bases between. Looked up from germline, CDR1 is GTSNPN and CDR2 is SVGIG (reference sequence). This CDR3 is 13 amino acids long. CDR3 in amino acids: CAWSVGSGRGYTF. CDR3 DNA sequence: TGTGCCTGGAGTGTGGGAAGTGGTCGTGGCTACACCTTC.

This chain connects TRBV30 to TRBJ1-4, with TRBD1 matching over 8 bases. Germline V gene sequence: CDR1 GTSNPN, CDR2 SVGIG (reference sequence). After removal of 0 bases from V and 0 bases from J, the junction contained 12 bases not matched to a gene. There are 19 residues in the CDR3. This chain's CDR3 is CAWSVPPHGQGTTNEKLFF. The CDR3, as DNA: TGTGCCTGGAGTGTACCCCCCCATGGACAGGGCACAACTAATGAAAAACTGTTTTTT.

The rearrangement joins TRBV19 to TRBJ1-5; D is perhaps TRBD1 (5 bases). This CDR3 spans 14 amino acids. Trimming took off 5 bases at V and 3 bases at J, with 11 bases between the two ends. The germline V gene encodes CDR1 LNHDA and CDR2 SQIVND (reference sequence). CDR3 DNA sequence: TGTGCCAGTAGTGTGGGGCAGAACAATCAGCCCCAGCATTTT. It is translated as CASSVGQNNQPQHF.

CDR3 sequence reads: CASSLGTGLEQYF. The CDR3 region has the DNA TGTGCCAGCAGTTTGGGTACAGGGTTAGAGCAGTACTTC. The J gene is TRBJ2-7, the V gene TRBV28, with D perhaps TRBD1 (6 bases). This CDR3 contains 13 residues. Germline CDR1 MDHEN, CDR2 SYDVKM. V was cut by 3 bases and J by 7 bases, with 13 bases left in between.

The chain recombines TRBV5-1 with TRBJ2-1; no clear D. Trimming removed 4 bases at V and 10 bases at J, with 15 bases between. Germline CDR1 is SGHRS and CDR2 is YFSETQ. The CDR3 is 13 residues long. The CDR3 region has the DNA TGCGCCAGCAGCGTAGGACGCTCGAGGGAGCAGTTCTTC. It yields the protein CASSVGRSREQFF. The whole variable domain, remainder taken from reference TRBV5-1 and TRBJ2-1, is KAGVTQTPRYLIKTRGQQVTLSCSPISGHRSVSWYQQTPGQGLQFLFEYFSETQRNKGNFPGRFSGRQFSNSRSEMNVSTLELGDSALYLCASSVGRSREQFFGPGTRLTVL.

In DNA, the CDR3 is TGTGCCAGCAGCAAAGACGGGGACAGGGGGTCTGGAAACACCATATATTTT. Its translation: CASSKDGDRGSGNTIYF. The rearrangement joins TRBV21-1 to TRBJ1-3; the table names TRBD1, a call not compared with the DNA. TRBV21-1 is marked as a pseudogene. There are 17 residues in the CDR3.

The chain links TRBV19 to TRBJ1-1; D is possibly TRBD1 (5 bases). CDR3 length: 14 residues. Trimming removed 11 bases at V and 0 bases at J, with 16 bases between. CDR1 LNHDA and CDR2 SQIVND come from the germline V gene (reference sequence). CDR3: CALAGRSMNTEAFF. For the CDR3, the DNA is TGTGCCCTTGCAGGGCGTTCTATGAACACTGAAGCTTTCTTT.

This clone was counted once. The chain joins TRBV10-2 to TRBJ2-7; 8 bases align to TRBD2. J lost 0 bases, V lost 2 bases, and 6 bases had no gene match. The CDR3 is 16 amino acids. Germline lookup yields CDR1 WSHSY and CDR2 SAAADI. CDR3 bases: TGCGCCAGCAGTGAGGGTAGCGGGATGAGCTCCTACGAGCAGTACTTC. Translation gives CASSEGSGMSSYEQYF.

Here the CDR3 reads CASSQYHTGATNEKLFF. CDR3 nucleotides: TGCGCCAGCAGCCAGTACCACACAGGGGCAACTAATGAAAAACTGTTTTTT. The V gene is TRBV4-3, the J gene TRBJ1-4; 7 nucleotides agree with TRBD1. V shed 3 bases and J 0 bases; nucleotides not matched to a gene: 7. Germline V CDR1 and CDR2: LGHNA, YSLEER. This CDR3 is 17 amino acids long.

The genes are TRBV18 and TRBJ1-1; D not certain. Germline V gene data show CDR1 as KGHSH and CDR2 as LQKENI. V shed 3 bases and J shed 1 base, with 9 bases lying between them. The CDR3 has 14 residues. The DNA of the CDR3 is TGTGCCAGCTCACCGGGGAGAGCGAACACTGAAGCTTTCTTT. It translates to CASSPGRANTEAFF.

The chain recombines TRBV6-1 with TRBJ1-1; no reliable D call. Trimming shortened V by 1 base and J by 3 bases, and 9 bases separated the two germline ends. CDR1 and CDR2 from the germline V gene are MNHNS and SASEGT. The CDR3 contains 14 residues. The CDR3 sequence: CASSEVETYTEAFF. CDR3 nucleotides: TGTGCCAGCAGTGAAGTCGAGACATACACTGAAGCTTTCTTT.

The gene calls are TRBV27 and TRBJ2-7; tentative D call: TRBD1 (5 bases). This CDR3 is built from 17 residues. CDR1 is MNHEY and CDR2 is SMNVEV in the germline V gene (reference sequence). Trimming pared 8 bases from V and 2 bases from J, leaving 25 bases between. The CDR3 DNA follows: TGTGCCAGCCGCTGGCGATGGGGCCCAGGTTCAGCCTACGAGCAGTACTTC. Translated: CASRWRWGPGSAYEQYF.